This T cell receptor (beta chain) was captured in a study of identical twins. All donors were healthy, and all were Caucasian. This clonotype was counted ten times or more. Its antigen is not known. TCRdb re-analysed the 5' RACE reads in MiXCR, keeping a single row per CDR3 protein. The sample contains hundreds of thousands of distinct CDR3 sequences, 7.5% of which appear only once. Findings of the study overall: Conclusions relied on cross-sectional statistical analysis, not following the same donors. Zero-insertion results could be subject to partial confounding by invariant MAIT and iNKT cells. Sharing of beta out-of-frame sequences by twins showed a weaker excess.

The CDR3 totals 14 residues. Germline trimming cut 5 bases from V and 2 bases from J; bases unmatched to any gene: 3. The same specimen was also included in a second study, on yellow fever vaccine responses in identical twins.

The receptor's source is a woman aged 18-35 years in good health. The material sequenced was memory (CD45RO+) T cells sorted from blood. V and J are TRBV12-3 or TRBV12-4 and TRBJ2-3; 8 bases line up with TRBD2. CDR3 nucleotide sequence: TGTGCCAGCAGTAGGACTAGCCTCACAGATACGCAGTATTTT. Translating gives CASSRTSLTDTQYF.